What follows are 3 T cell receptor beta chains derived from one specimen sequenced in a study of Ad26.COV2.S vaccination and SARS-CoV-2 variants. Profiled with immunoSEQ multiplex PCR; TCRdb holds only in-frame clones, not every one. Of approximately 340,000 clones listed, about 92% were seen once; the top ten hold around 4.2%. This specimen consisted of peripheral blood, obtained after recovery from COVID-19. The receptors were gathered from a human donor who had recovered from COVID-19.

This chain connects TRBV2 to TRBJ2-6; TRBD2 might be the D (6 bases). Trimming removed 3 bases from V and 0 bases from J, with 21 bases in between. Germline assignment: CDR1 SNHLY and CDR2 FYNNEI. The CDR3 contains 20 residues. The CDR3 DNA is TGTGCCAGCAGTGAGAGTCCCCCTAGTGGGGGGTTCTCTGGGGCCAACGTCCTGACTTTC. This encodes CASSESPPSGGFSGANVLTF.

This clone occurred a few times. CDR3 in amino acids: CASSSYRDRGYTF. CDR3 in DNA: TGTGCCAGCAGCTCTTACAGGGATCGGGGCTACACCTTC. The chain couples TRBV7-8 to TRBJ1-2, with D perhaps matching TRBD1 (6 bases). The V end lost 4 bases, the J end lost 8 bases, and 14 bases lay between the germline ends. In germline, CDR1 is SGHVS, CDR2 FQNEAQ. This CDR3 contains 13 residues.

The chain couples TRBV6-6 to TRBJ1-2; 9 positions match TRBD1. The CDR3 covers 16 residues. J lost 0 bases, V lost 5 bases, and 7 bases had no gene match. Germline V gives CDR1 MNHNY, CDR2 SVGAGI (reference sequence). CDR3 sequence reads: CASSPQQGAPNYGYTF. The CDR3 DNA reads as TGTGCCAGCAGTCCCCAACAGGGGGCCCCTAACTATGGCTACACCTTC.